Sequencing of this T cell receptor (beta chain) was carried out in a study of blood T cell repertoires in COVID-19. Study in general: Donors in the United States, Italy and Spain gave samples during acute or convalescent COVID-19. The analysed material was cDNA or gDNA that came from T cells, B-cell-depleted T cells, or PBMCs.

Authors' processing steps: Amplification from reference gene primers served as the basis for estimated nucleated cell counts. The method was immunoSEQ multiplex PCR; TCRdb's version includes in-frame clones alone and lacks a portion of them. The V and J calls and clone size were taken over from that table, and D and trimming were inferred from the DNA. The sample has 53,000 or so clones; 90% are singletons. CDR3 length equals 17 residues. Germline lookup yields CDR1 SNHLY and CDR2 FYNNEI. V was trimmed by 7 bases and J by 0 bases, leaving 20 bases between them. J is TRBJ2-3 and V is TRBV2; maybe TRBD1 (6 bases). This receptor was obtained from a man in his forties with acute or convalescent COVID-19. The sequencing input was peripheral blood. CDR3 loop: CASIGLGIRGSTDTQYF. The CDR3, as DNA: TGTGCCAGCATCGGCCTCGGGATCAGGGGCAGCACAGATACGCAGTATTTT.